A selection of T cell receptor beta chains follows, all from one sample in a study of blood T cell repertoires in COVID-19. Clones were sequenced by immunoSEQ multiplex PCR, and TCRdb holds only the in-frame ones, with some missing. The table includes 140,000 to 150,000 clones, roughly 76% detected once. The specimen was peripheral blood. Receptor source: a human donor with acute or convalescent COVID-19. The donor label of this sample is uncertain. Both conserved end residues are trimmed from each CDR3. Some rows have no size entry. The others give once, few or many, or a class for an expanded clone.

TRBV14	TRBJ2-2	NA	ASSHHRVNTGELF
TRBV13	TRBJ1-1	NA	ASSLGSGLGEAF
TRBV5-8	TRBJ2-1	NA	ASSLRGTPYNEQF
TRBV7-6	TRBJ2-1	NA	ASSSPTSGGYNEQF
TRBV2	TRBJ2-1	NA	ASPRERGNNEQF
TRBV6-5	TRBJ2-2	few	ASSPLSGVGELF
TRBV11-3	TRBJ1-5	NA	ASSLHSLGGVRHQPQH
TRBV19	TRBJ2-4	NA	ASSMEAATKNIQY
TRBV3-1/TRBV3-2	TRBJ1-1	NA	ASSQYRGDTEAF
TRBV19	TRBJ1-1	NA	ASSMGGSTEAF
TRBV5-1	TRBJ1-5	NA	ASSLGSDQPQH